These T cell receptor beta chains were read from a single sample in a study of cytomegalovirus exposure and HLA in healthy donors. Sequencing used immunoSEQ multiplex PCR; TCRdb keeps in-frame clones, though not all of them. The table records 100,000 to 130,000 clones, about 85% of them present only once. The specimen was PBMCs. These receptors were obtained from a young woman in good health and CMV-seronegative. CDR3s include the opening cysteine and the closing phenylalanine or tryptophan. Each record gives: V gene, J gene, D gene, clone size, CDR3 DNA, CDR3 protein. D genes are given only for firm matches. The size field is filled for only some rows; it gives once, few, many or a size class.

v_call: TRBV6-6; j_call: TRBJ2-7; d_call: .; clone_size: .; cdr3_nt: TGTGCCAGCAGTATCGGGGGGACACCCTACGAGCAGTACTTC; cdr3_aa: CASSIGGTPYEQYF
v_call: TRBV28; j_call: TRBJ2-3; d_call: .; clone_size: .; cdr3_nt: TGTGCCACGGTTGGGACGGGGGGCGCAGATACGCAGTATTTT; cdr3_aa: CATVGTGGADTQYF
v_call: TRBV6-5; j_call: TRBJ1-6; d_call: TRBD1; clone_size: .; cdr3_nt: TGTGCCAGCACCTTAGGACAGGGTTATCGGTCACCCCTCCACTTT; cdr3_aa: CASTLGQGYRSPLHF
v_call: TRBV25-1; j_call: TRBJ2-5; d_call: TRBD2; clone_size: .; cdr3_nt: TGTGCGACTAGCGGGGAGACCCAGTACTTC; cdr3_aa: CATSGETQYF
v_call: TRBV2; j_call: TRBJ1-1; d_call: .; clone_size: .; cdr3_nt: TGTGCCAGCGTTCGGGGAAACACTGAAGCTTTCTTT; cdr3_aa: CASVRGNTEAFF
v_call: TRBV19; j_call: TRBJ1-5; d_call: TRBD1; clone_size: .; cdr3_nt: TGTGCCAGTAGTATCGTATTGACAGGGGGCAATCGCAATCAGCCCCAGCATTTT; cdr3_aa: CASSIVLTGGNRNQPQHF
v_call: TRBV27; j_call: TRBJ2-5; d_call: .; clone_size: once; cdr3_nt: TGTGCCAGCAGTTTTTCACTCCCCCCGGCGGCAGAGACCCAGTACTTC; cdr3_aa: CASSFSLPPAAETQYF
v_call: TRBV27; j_call: TRBJ1-5; d_call: .; clone_size: .; cdr3_nt: TGTGCCAGCAGTTTTGGACAGAGCAATCAGCCCCAGCATTTT; cdr3_aa: CASSFGQSNQPQHF
v_call: TRBV14; j_call: TRBJ2-7; d_call: .; clone_size: .; cdr3_nt: TGTGCCAGCAGCCAAGGCACAGGGTGGGCCTACGAGCAGTACTTC; cdr3_aa: CASSQGTGWAYEQYF
v_call: TRBV2; j_call: TRBJ1-5; d_call: TRBD1; clone_size: .; cdr3_nt: TGTGCCAGCAGTCAGGGGGTTAGGCAGCCCCAGCATTTT; cdr3_aa: CASSQGVRQPQHF
v_call: TRBV19; j_call: TRBJ1-1; d_call: .; clone_size: .; cdr3_nt: TGTGCCAGTAGTATAGGGGCAGGGATGAACACTGAAGCTTTCTTT; cdr3_aa: CASSIGAGMNTEAFF
v_call: TRBV10-3; j_call: TRBJ1-5; d_call: .; clone_size: .; cdr3_nt: TGTGCCATCAGTGAAGCCCCGGATCAGCCCCAGCATTTT; cdr3_aa: CAISEAPDQPQHF
v_call: TRBV30; j_call: TRBJ1-1; d_call: .; clone_size: .; cdr3_nt: TGTGCCTGGAGTGCTCCAGGGGTATTGACTGAAGCTTTCTTT; cdr3_aa: CAWSAPGVLTEAFF
v_call: TRBV28; j_call: TRBJ2-7; d_call: TRBD2; clone_size: .; cdr3_nt: TGTGCCAGCAGTACCCGGGAGCGGGGGGAAACCTACGAGCAGTACTTC; cdr3_aa: CASSTRERGETYEQYF
v_call: TRBV6-1; j_call: TRBJ2-7; d_call: .; clone_size: .; cdr3_nt: TGTGCCAGCAGTGGAGGCCCGGTTACCTACGAGCAGTACTTC; cdr3_aa: CASSGGPVTYEQYF
v_call: TRBV30; j_call: TRBJ2-7; d_call: .; clone_size: few; cdr3_nt: TGTGCCTGGAGTGCGCGATTACCTTTTAGCGACGAGCAGTACTTC; cdr3_aa: CAWSARLPFSDEQYF
v_call: TRBV18; j_call: TRBJ2-2; d_call: TRBD1; clone_size: .; cdr3_nt: TGTGCCAGCTCTCCAGGGGGCCCCACCGGGGAGCTGTTTTTT; cdr3_aa: CASSPGGPTGELFF
v_call: TRBV15; j_call: TRBJ2-1; d_call: TRBD2; clone_size: .; cdr3_nt: TGTGCCACCAGCAGAACAAGCGGGGGGGACTACAATGAGCAGTTCTTC; cdr3_aa: CATSRTSGGDYNEQFF
v_call: TRBV6-5; j_call: TRBJ1-1; d_call: .; clone_size: .; cdr3_nt: TGTGCCAGCAGTCCGACAGCCACTGAAGCTTTCTTT; cdr3_aa: CASSPTATEAFF
v_call: TRBV6-6; j_call: TRBJ1-1; d_call: TRBD1; clone_size: .; cdr3_nt: TGTGCCAGCAGCCGAATACAGGGGACGAACACTGAAGCTTTCTTT; cdr3_aa: CASSRIQGTNTEAFF
v_call: TRBV6-6; j_call: TRBJ1-2; d_call: TRBD1; clone_size: .; cdr3_nt: TGTGCCAGCAGTCACCGACAGGGGGATTCTAACTATGGCTACACCTTC; cdr3_aa: CASSHRQGDSNYGYTF
v_call: TRBV27; j_call: TRBJ2-7; d_call: .; clone_size: once; cdr3_nt: TGTGCCAGCAGCCCAGGCTCCTACGAGCAGTACTTC; cdr3_aa: CASSPGSYEQYF
v_call: TRBV2; j_call: TRBJ2-7; d_call: .; clone_size: .; cdr3_nt: TGTGCCCATCTAATCTGGAGTGGGTCCTACGAGCAGTACTTC; cdr3_aa: CAHLIWSGSYEQYF
v_call: TRBV6-5; j_call: TRBJ1-2; d_call: .; clone_size: .; cdr3_nt: TGTGCCAGCAGTTACGGGGGCGAACTTAACTATGGCTACACCTTC; cdr3_aa: CASSYGGELNYGYTF
v_call: TRBV4-2; j_call: TRBJ2-2; d_call: TRBD2; clone_size: once; cdr3_nt: TGTGCCAGCAGCCAAGAAGGCGGGGGGGCCGGGGAGCTGTTTTTT; cdr3_aa: CASSQEGGGAGELFF
v_call: TRBV6-1; j_call: TRBJ2-4; d_call: .; clone_size: .; cdr3_nt: TGTGCCAGCAGACAGGGCCTTTCGGAAAACATTCAGTACTTC; cdr3_aa: CASRQGLSENIQYF
v_call: TRBV6-5; j_call: TRBJ1-1; d_call: .; clone_size: .; cdr3_nt: TGTGCCAGCAGTTACTCGAGTCCAATTTTGTCTGAAGCTTTCTTT; cdr3_aa: CASSYSSPILSEAFF
v_call: TRBV4-1; j_call: TRBJ2-7; d_call: TRBD1; clone_size: .; cdr3_nt: TGCGCCAGCAGCCTCCGATGGCCAGGGGGCGGATACGAGCAGTACTTC; cdr3_aa: CASSLRWPGGGYEQYF
v_call: TRBV27; j_call: TRBJ2-1; d_call: TRBD2; clone_size: .; cdr3_nt: TGTGCCAGCAGTCCGGGGACTAGCGGGGGGAATGAGCAGTTCTTC; cdr3_aa: CASSPGTSGGNEQFF
v_call: TRBV7-2; j_call: TRBJ1-1; d_call: .; clone_size: few; cdr3_nt: TGTGCCAGCAGGGTGGCAAACACTGAAGCTTTCTTT; cdr3_aa: CASRVANTEAFF
v_call: TRBV20-1; j_call: TRBJ2-3; d_call: .; clone_size: .; cdr3_nt: TGCAGTGCCCCCGGGAATACGCAGTATTTT; cdr3_aa: CSAPGNTQYF
v_call: TRBV5-1; j_call: TRBJ1-6; d_call: .; clone_size: .; cdr3_nt: TGCGCCAGCAGCCCTGGGACAAGGGGCGTTTATAATTCACCCCTCCACTTT; cdr3_aa: CASSPGTRGVYNSPLHF
v_call: TRBV6-1; j_call: TRBJ2-7; d_call: .; clone_size: once; cdr3_nt: TGTGCCAGCAGTGCCCTATACGAGCAGTACTTC; cdr3_aa: CASSALYEQYF
v_call: TRBV4-1; j_call: TRBJ1-5; d_call: TRBD1; clone_size: .; cdr3_nt: TGCGCCAGCAGCCAAGGGACAGGTAGCAATCAGCCCCAGCATTTT; cdr3_aa: CASSQGTGSNQPQHF
v_call: TRBV4-1; j_call: TRBJ1-1; d_call: TRBD1; clone_size: .; cdr3_nt: TGCGCCAGCAGCCAGGCCGGGACAGGGAAACGGAATAACACTGAAGCTTTCTTT; cdr3_aa: CASSQAGTGKRNNTEAFF
v_call: TRBV25-1; j_call: TRBJ2-3; d_call: TRBD1; clone_size: .; cdr3_nt: TGTGCCAGCAGTGAGCGGACAGGTAGCACAGATACGCAGTATTTT; cdr3_aa: CASSERTGSTDTQYF
v_call: TRBV11-2; j_call: TRBJ1-5; d_call: .; clone_size: .; cdr3_nt: TGTGCCAGCAGCTTAGGAGGTAGCAATCAGCCCCAGCATTTT; cdr3_aa: CASSLGGSNQPQHF
v_call: TRBV5-5; j_call: TRBJ1-6; d_call: .; clone_size: few; cdr3_nt: TGTGCCAGCAGCTTGTCGACATCTACCCTGGATTCACCCCTCCACTTT; cdr3_aa: CASSLSTSTLDSPLHF
v_call: TRBV10-3; j_call: TRBJ1-2; d_call: .; clone_size: .; cdr3_nt: TGTGCCATCAGTGCCCCGGGGGATACTTTCAACTATGGCTACACCTTC; cdr3_aa: CAISAPGDTFNYGYTF
v_call: TRBV28; j_call: TRBJ1-2; d_call: .; clone_size: .; cdr3_nt: TGTGCCAGCAGCTCACCGGGCGCCGGGGGCTATGGCTACACCTTC; cdr3_aa: CASSSPGAGGYGYTF
v_call: TRBV30; j_call: TRBJ2-2; d_call: .; clone_size: .; cdr3_nt: TGTGCCTCTCCGACGCGGGTCTTGAACACCGGGGAGCTGTTTTTT; cdr3_aa: CASPTRVLNTGELFF
v_call: TRBV9; j_call: TRBJ2-7; d_call: TRBD1; clone_size: .; cdr3_nt: TGTGCCAGCAGCGTAGAGGGGGCCCTCTACGAGCAGTACTTC; cdr3_aa: CASSVEGALYEQYF
v_call: TRBV21-1; j_call: TRBJ2-7; d_call: .; clone_size: .; cdr3_nt: TGTGCCACCTCCCAGTCACCAGAGGACAGGGGAACCTACGAGCAGTACTTC; cdr3_aa: CATSQSPEDRGTYEQYF
v_call: TRBV19; j_call: TRBJ1-2; d_call: .; clone_size: .; cdr3_nt: TGTGCCAGTAAAAAACAGGGTCGACACGACTATGGCTACACCTTC; cdr3_aa: CASKKQGRHDYGYTF
v_call: TRBV2; j_call: TRBJ2-1; d_call: .; clone_size: .; cdr3_nt: TGTGCCAGCAGTGAATCTTGGTCTAGCGTTGCCAATGAGCAGTTCTTC; cdr3_aa: CASSESWSSVANEQFF
v_call: TRBV4-2; j_call: TRBJ2-3; d_call: TRBD2; clone_size: .; cdr3_nt: TGTGCCAGCAGCCAAGATGGACTAGCGGGGAGCACAGATACGCAGTATTTT; cdr3_aa: CASSQDGLAGSTDTQYF
v_call: TRBV2; j_call: TRBJ2-2; d_call: .; clone_size: .; cdr3_nt: TGTGCCAGCAAGGAGGTAAACACCGGGGAGCTGTTTTTT; cdr3_aa: CASKEVNTGELFF
v_call: TRBV6-5; j_call: TRBJ1-2; d_call: TRBD1; clone_size: few; cdr3_nt: TGTGCCAGCAGACCTCTGGAGGGGGCGGGAAGCACCTTC; cdr3_aa: CASRPLEGAGSTF
v_call: TRBV4-1; j_call: TRBJ1-1; d_call: .; clone_size: .; cdr3_nt: TGCGCCAGCAGCCAAGTAGCACCGAACACTGAAGCTTTCTTT; cdr3_aa: CASSQVAPNTEAFF
v_call: TRBV9; j_call: TRBJ2-3; d_call: TRBD2; clone_size: .; cdr3_nt: TGTGCCAGCAGCGTAGGATCTAGCGGGGGAACAGATACGCAGTATTTT; cdr3_aa: CASSVGSSGGTDTQYF
v_call: TRBV19; j_call: TRBJ1-6; d_call: .; clone_size: .; cdr3_nt: TGTGCCGGTGGGACAACTTATAATTCACCCCTCCACTTT; cdr3_aa: CAGGTTYNSPLHF
v_call: TRBV6-5; j_call: TRBJ1-2; d_call: TRBD1; clone_size: few; cdr3_nt: TGTGCCAGCACTGACACGGACAGGGACCATGGCTACACCTTC; cdr3_aa: CASTDTDRDHGYTF
v_call: TRBV7-8; j_call: TRBJ1-5; d_call: .; clone_size: .; cdr3_nt: TGTGCCAGCAGCCAGGGTAGGGGTCCGGGCAATCAGCCCCAGCATTTT; cdr3_aa: CASSQGRGPGNQPQHF
v_call: TRBV19; j_call: TRBJ2-3; d_call: TRBD2; clone_size: .; cdr3_nt: TGTGCCAGTGGTAGCGGGGGCATAGATACGCAGTATTTT; cdr3_aa: CASGSGGIDTQYF